The sequence of this T cell receptor (beta chain) was determined in a study of blood T cell repertoires in COVID-19. Study-level information: Specimens from acute and convalescent COVID-19 originated in the United States, Italy and Spain. From T cells, B-cell-depleted T cells, or PBMCs came the material, which was cDNA or gDNA.

Authors' data handling: The authors estimated nucleated cell counts from reference gene primer amplification. Method: immunoSEQ multiplex PCR; TCRdb's copy keeps in-frame clones and lacks some. That table gives V, J and clone size, and the DNA gave D and trimming. The table has over 110,000 clones, 65% to 90% seen once; the top ten hold 8.2%. Germline V gene lookup returns CDR1 SGHTA and CDR2 FQGNSA. The CDR3 sequence is 16 residues long. The V segment lost 5 bases and the J segment 6 bases; nucleotides outside the gene matches: 8. This clone was observed a handful of times. V and J are TRBV7-2 and TRBJ2-7, with TRBD2 matching 15 bases. The sample taken for sequencing was peripheral blood. The clonotype originates from a human donor in a cohort sampled during active COVID-19. The CDR3 is CASSEWTSGRASEQYF. In DNA form, the CDR3 reads TGTGCCAGCAGCGAGTGGACTAGCGGGAGGGCCTCCGAGCAGTACTTC.